Following are 23 T cell receptor beta chains from one sample sequenced in a study of cytomegalovirus exposure and HLA in healthy donors. Primers included in the PCR were 60 Vbeta and 13 Jbeta primers. The protocol was immunoSEQ multiplex PCR, while the TCRdb copy is restricted to in-frame clones and leaves out a portion. The table has about 35,000 clones, over 90% seen once. Sequenced: PBMCs. Receptors originate from a woman aged 18-29 years in good health and CMV-seronegative.

This chain connects TRBV6-5 to TRBJ1-5, with 8 nucleotides matching TRBD1. V was pared by 8 bases and J by 7 bases, with 7 bases of the junction left unmatched. CDR1 MNHEY and CDR2 SVGAGI come from the germline V gene. The CDR3 extends over 13 amino acids. In DNA form, the CDR3 reads TGTGCCAGCGAGACAGGGGAATTGCAGCCCCAGCATTTT. Translating gives CASETGELQPQHF.

The CDR3: CASSMGSRGDQPQHF. DNA of the CDR3: TGTGCCAGTAGTATGGGATCCCGCGGGGATCAGCCCCAGCATTTT. J is TRBJ1-5 and V is TRBV19; D is uncertain. CDR3 length equals 15 residues. V lost 3 bases, J lost 5 bases, and 14 bases lay in between. Germline values: CDR1 LNHDA, CDR2 SQIVND (reference sequence).

This clone was detected once. This chain uses TRBV29-1 with TRBJ2-1; D uncertain. Germline CDR1 is SQVTM and CDR2 is ANQGSEA. This CDR3 is 9 amino acids long. Deletions cut 7 bases from V and 12 bases from J, with 10 bases between. In DNA, the CDR3 is TGCAGCGCGAGCCCCGGGCAGTTCTTC. Protein: CSASPGQFF.

This chain links TRBV6-4 with TRBJ2-3; D call uncertain. Germline V CDR1 and CDR2: MRHNA, SNTAGT. The CDR3 runs to 16 residues. Trimming shortened V by 0 bases and J by 0 bases, and 10 bases separated the two germline ends. CDR3 sequence: CASSDSPATSTDTQYF. The DNA for the CDR3 is TGTGCCAGCAGTGACTCACCAGCGACGAGCACAGATACGCAGTATTTT.

The rearrangement joins TRBV7-2 to TRBJ2-1; 12 bases agree with TRBD2. V lost 6 bases to trimming and J lost 3 bases; unmatched junction nucleotides: 3. Germline-derived CDR1 and CDR2 are SGHTA and FQGNSA. The CDR3 loop spans 15 amino acids. The CDR3, as DNA: TGTGCCAGCAGACTGACTAGCGGGAGCTACAATGAGCAGTTCTTC. Translation gives CASRLTSGSYNEQFF.

The rearrangement links TRBV5-1 to TRBJ2-7; maybe TRBD1 (5 bases). The germline CDR1 and CDR2 sequences are SGHRS and YFSETQ. This CDR3 is 11 amino acids long. V gave up 0 bases and J gave up 7 bases, with 5 bases separating them. CDR3 nucleotide sequence: TGCGCCAGCAGCTTGGGACAGGAGCAGTACTTC. Translated: CASSLGQEQYF.

The chain carries TRBV11-2 and TRBJ1-6, with no clear D. Trimming pared 2 bases from V and 5 bases from J, leaving 13 bases between. CDR3 length: 16 amino acids. CDR1 is SGHAT and CDR2 is FQNNGV in the germline V gene. The CDR3 here is CASSLSGRNDNSPLHF. The DNA of the CDR3 is TGTGCCAGCAGCTTATCCGGCAGGAACGATAATTCACCCCTCCACTTT.

The chain employs TRBV28 and TRBJ2-5, with 12 positions matching TRBD2. The CDR3 is 14 residues long. Germline loops: CDR1 MDHEN, CDR2 SYDVKM. Losses at the gene ends were 5 bases for V and 5 bases for J; bases not matched to a gene: 3. This chain's CDR3 is CASSLAGGRETQYF. CDR3 nucleotides: TGTGCCAGCAGTCTAGCGGGGGGGAGGGAGACCCAGTACTTC.

This chain links TRBV6-4 with TRBJ2-6; TRBD1 might be the D (6 bases). V was cut by 5 bases and J by 1 base, with 15 bases left in between. The germline V gene encodes CDR1 MRHNA and CDR2 SNTAGT. This CDR3 has 17 residues. The CDR3 spells CASSPGQPLSGANVLTF. CDR3 nucleotide sequence: TGTGCCAGCAGTCCTGGACAGCCCCTATCTGGGGCCAACGTCCTGACTTTC.

The chain recombines TRBV7-6 with TRBJ1-1; 8 bases map to TRBD1. The V gene's germline CDR1 is SGHVS and CDR2 FNYEAQ. J gave up 4 bases and V 3 bases, and 10 bases lay outside the gene matches. The CDR3 has 16 residues. CDR3 sequence (DNA): TGTGCCAGCAGCTTGGGGCCAGGGGGCGTCGGCACTGAAGCTTTCTTT. It translates to CASSLGPGGVGTEAFF. Full variable domain (outside the CDR3, taken from reference TRBV7-6 and TRBJ1-1): GAGVSQSPRYKVTKRGQDVALRCDPISGHVSLYWYRQALGQGPEFLTYFNYEAQQDKSGLPNDRFSAERPEGSISTLTIQRTEQRDSAMYRCASSLGPGGVGTEAFFGQGTRLTVV.

This rearrangement joins TRBV6-1 to TRBJ1-1; D remains unclear. Trimming took 4 bases from V and 1 from J, leaving 7 bases between them. The CDR3 length is 13 residues. The germline gives CDR1 MNHNS, CDR2 SASEGT. CDR3 residues: CASSGRENTEAFF. In DNA, the CDR3 is TGTGCCAGCAGTGGACGGGAGAACACTGAAGCTTTCTTT.

The chain employs TRBV5-4 and TRBJ2-3; no reliable D call. The V end lost 1 base, the J end lost 5 bases, and 8 bases lay between the germline ends. There are 13 residues in the CDR3. Per the germline V gene, CDR1 is SGHNT and CDR2 is YYREEE (reference sequence). CDR3 nucleotide sequence: TGTGCCAGCAGCTTGCCTATCCAAGATACGCAGTATTTT. Translating gives CASSLPIQDTQYF.

This chain uses TRBV7-2 with TRBJ2-3; the match to TRBD2 covers 7 bases. The length of the CDR3 is 16 residues. The germline V gene has CDR1 SGHTA and CDR2 FQGNSA. V shed 2 bases, J shed 4 bases, and the junction held 9 bases outside the gene matches. CDR3 DNA sequence: TGTGCCAGCAGCTTAAGGGCGGGAGAAAGGGCAGATACGCAGTATTTT. This gives the protein CASSLRAGERADTQYF.

The chain employs TRBV5-4 and TRBJ2-1; 7 bases are shared with TRBD1. Germline V gives CDR1 SGHNT, CDR2 YYREEE (reference sequence). The CDR3 has 17 residues. Trimming cost V 4 bases and J 4 bases; bases outside gene matches: 14. The CDR3 DNA reads as TGTGCCAGCAGCCCTTATAGGACCAGGGGGATTTACAATGAGCAGTTCTTC. Translation: CASSPYRTRGIYNEQFF.

This rearrangement joins TRBV27 to TRBJ2-3; weak D call: TRBD1 (6 bases). The germline gives CDR1 MNHEY, CDR2 SMNVEV (reference sequence). This CDR3 region has 14 residues. V lost 10 bases, J lost 1 base, and 15 bases lay in between. This CDR3 is CATNSRGGTDTQYF. The CDR3 DNA reads TGTGCCACCAATTCCAGGGGAGGCACAGATACGCAGTATTTT.

The V call is TRBV19, the J call TRBJ1-5; TRBD1 is a possible D gene (6 bases). The CDR3 is 16 amino acids. Germline loops: CDR1 LNHDA, CDR2 SQIVND (reference sequence). V shed 3 bases and J shed 2 bases, with 14 bases lying between them. The CDR3 DNA sequence: TGTGCCAGTAGTATGTCAGGGGCGCGACGCAATCAGCCCCAGCATTTT. Residues: CASSMSGARRNQPQHF.

V is TRBV4-1 and J is TRBJ1-6; 7 positions match TRBD1. CDR1 is MGHRA and CDR2 is YSYEKL in the germline V gene. Germline trimming cut 4 bases from V and 10 bases from J; bases unmatched to any gene: 7. The CDR3 contains 14 residues. The CDR3 sequence is CASSRDRVYSPLHF. CDR3 DNA sequence: TGCGCCAGCAGCCGCGACAGGGTTTACTCACCCCTCCACTTT.

The chain links TRBV4-1 to TRBJ2-7, with TRBD1 identical over 10 bases. The CDR3 totals 15 residues. Germline CDR1 reads MGHRA; CDR2 reads YSYEKL. Losses at the gene ends were 5 bases for V and 4 bases for J; bases not matched to a gene: 8. The CDR3: CASSTVTGGEYEQYF. CDR3 coding DNA: TGCGCCAGCAGCACGGTGACAGGGGGCGAATACGAGCAGTACTTC.

This clone was observed a single time. The rearrangement joins TRBV7-2 to TRBJ2-1, with 15 bases aligning to TRBD2. The CDR3 runs 16 residues. From germline, CDR1 is SGHTA and CDR2 FQGNSA. V dropped 2 bases and J dropped 7; count of bases not matched to a gene: 3. CDR3 protein: CASSLLGLAGGNEQFF. The CDR3 region has the DNA TGTGCCAGCAGCTTATTGGGACTAGCGGGAGGTAATGAGCAGTTCTTC.

The CDR3 protein is CASRGVRTGAWAGETQYF. Here the CDR3 DNA reads TGTGCCAGCAGAGGGGTCAGGACAGGGGCCTGGGCAGGAGAGACCCAGTACTTC. The chain is built from TRBV25-1 and TRBJ2-5; the match to TRBD1 covers 9 bases. The germline CDR1 and CDR2 sequences are MGHDK and SYGVNS. This CDR3 comprises 18 residues. With 6 bases clipped from V and 4 bases from J, the junction kept 18 bases outside the gene matches.

This chain uses TRBV2 with TRBJ1-1; no firm D call. The length of the CDR3 is 16 residues. The V end lost 0 bases, the J end lost 8 bases, and 19 bases lay between the germline ends. Germline CDR1 reads SNHLY; CDR2 reads FYNNEI. The CDR3 sequence: CASSEASYQGKREAFF. Here the CDR3 DNA reads TGTGCCAGCAGTGAAGCCTCATATCAAGGAAAGAGGGAAGCTTTCTTT.

CDR3 in DNA: TGCGCCAGCAGCCCTTCCTACAGGGGATCCTACAATGAGCAGTTCTTC. This translates into CASSPSYRGSYNEQFF. This sequence joins TRBV10-1 and TRBJ2-1, with TRBD1 matching over 7 bases. J was trimmed by 1 base and V by 6 bases; bases with no gene match: 9. CDR3 length: 16 residues. The germline V gene has CDR1 WNHNN and CDR2 SYGVQD (reference sequence).

This chain connects TRBV7-9 to TRBJ2-1, with D tentatively TRBD2 (6 bases). Trimming pared 5 bases from V and 8 bases from J, leaving 7 bases between. The CDR3 covers 11 residues. Germline assignment: CDR1 SEHNR and CDR2 FQNEAQ (reference sequence). The CDR3 reads CASSPGDEQFF. Here the CDR3 DNA reads TGTGCCAGCAGCCCGGGGGATGAGCAGTTCTTC.